A single sample gave rise to the 14 T cell receptor beta chains below, sequenced in a study of blood T cell repertoires in COVID-19. The protocol was immunoSEQ multiplex PCR, while the TCRdb copy is restricted to in-frame clones and leaves out a portion. The data contain about 69,000 clones, around 87% of them singletons. Material for sequencing was peripheral blood. Source of these receptors: a man in his forties with COVID-19, enrolled during active disease.

The chain is built from TRBV28 and TRBJ1-2, with 8 nucleotides matching TRBD1. The junction had 9 bases not matched to a gene; V was cut back by 5 bases and J by 1 base. The CDR3 runs to 16 residues. CDR1 and CDR2 from the germline V gene are MDHEN and SYDVKM. CDR3: CASSPPDRGINYGYTF. CDR3 DNA: TGTGCCAGCAGTCCACCAGACAGGGGCATTAACTATGGCTACACCTTC.

V gene TRBV28 combines with J gene TRBJ1-1, with 8 positions matching TRBD1. This CDR3 has 14 amino acids. After removal of 5 bases from V and 5 bases from J, the junction contained 7 bases not matched to a gene. Germline-derived CDR1 and CDR2 are MDHEN and SYDVKM. The CDR3 sequence: CASSLGTGRTEAFF. CDR3 in DNA: TGTGCCAGCAGTCTCGGGACAGGAAGAACTGAAGCTTTCTTT. The complete variable domain, with remaining parts taken from reference TRBV28 and TRBJ1-1, reads DVKVTQSSRYLVKRTGEKVFLECVQDMDHENMFWYRQDPGLGLRLIYFSYDVKMKEKGDIPEGYSVSREKKERFSLILESASTNQTSMYLCASSLGTGRTEAFFGQGTRLTVV.

This chain connects TRBV2 to TRBJ1-2, with D possibly matching TRBD1 (5 bases). The CDR3 is made up of 13 amino acids. Germline V gene sequence: CDR1 SNHLY, CDR2 FYNNEI. V was clipped by 6 bases and J by 5 bases, with 13 bases between them. CDR3 DNA: TGTGCCAGCAGCGTGGACGGGACTTATGGCTACACCTTC. Translating gives CASSVDGTYGYTF.

This chain joins TRBV3-1 (or the pseudogene TRBV3-2) and TRBJ1-6; a possible D gene is TRBD1 (6 bases). Germline CDR1 reads LGHDT; CDR2 reads YNNKEL (reference sequence). With 0 bases removed from V and 13 bases from J, the gap between germline ends came to 10 bases. The CDR3 totals 13 residues. CDR3 residues: CASSQDEDRPLHF. The CDR3 nucleotides read TGTGCCAGCAGCCAAGACGAAGACAGGCCCCTCCACTTT.

This clone showed up just once. V gene TRBV5-1 combines with J gene TRBJ1-2, with 10 positions matching TRBD1. Trimming removed 0 bases from V and 5 bases from J; junction bases left unmatched: 4. This CDR3 is built from 15 residues. Germline V gives CDR1 SGHRS, CDR2 YFSETQ. The CDR3 DNA sequence: TGCGCCAGCAGCTTGGGACAGGGGGCAGAATATGGCTACACCTTC. Translated, it gives CASSLGQGAEYGYTF.

This chain connects TRBV15 to TRBJ2-6; TRBD1 aligns across 10 bases. Losses at the gene ends were 5 bases for V and 4 bases for J; bases not matched to a gene: 8. The CDR3 is 17 residues long. Looked up from germline, CDR1 is LNHNV and CDR2 is YYDKDF (reference sequence). The CDR3: CATSLGQGQGGANVLTF. CDR3 in DNA: TGTGCCACCAGCCTGGGACAGGGGCAAGGCGGGGCCAACGTCCTGACTTTC.

In this sample, this clone turned up once. The chain couples TRBV3-1 (or the pseudogene TRBV3-2) to TRBJ1-4, with 7 bases identical to TRBD1. The CDR3 covers 13 residues. The V segment lost 3 bases and the J segment 9 bases; nucleotides outside the gene matches: 4. Germline CDR1 reads LGHDT; CDR2 reads YNNKEL (reference sequence). Written as DNA, the CDR3 is TGTGCCAGCAGCCAGGACAGGACGCAAAAACTGTTTTTT. Encoded protein: CASSQDRTQKLFF.

The chain combines TRBV2 with TRBJ2-5; 9 bases are shared with TRBD1. The junction had 6 bases not matched to a gene; V was cut back by 3 bases and J by 7 bases. Per the germline V gene, CDR1 is SNHLY and CDR2 is FYNNEI. The CDR3 spans 14 residues. CDR3: CASSEGTGSGTQYF. The CDR3 DNA sequence: TGTGCCAGCAGTGAGGGGACAGGGAGTGGGACCCAGTACTTC.

The chain recombines TRBV19 with TRBJ1-1, with a weak D call TRBD1 (6 bases). V was pared by 5 bases and J by 0 bases, with 13 bases between. Germline values: CDR1 LNHDA, CDR2 SQIVND (reference sequence). The CDR3 loop spans 15 amino acids. The CDR3: CASSYRRTVNTEAFF. CDR3 coding DNA: TGTGCCAGTAGTTATAGGCGGACAGTGAACACTGAAGCTTTCTTT.

The rearrangement links TRBV2 to TRBJ1-2; 7 bases map to TRBD1. V was clipped by 9 bases and J by 8 bases; unmatched bases: 15. Germline V gives CDR1 SNHLY, CDR2 FYNNEI. The CDR3 is made up of 14 amino acids. Here the CDR3 reads CARIYGQASIGYTF. The CDR3 DNA is TGTGCCAGAATATATGGACAGGCCTCGATAGGCTACACCTTC.

The chain's CDR3 is CAWSLEEAGNYGYTF. CDR3 in DNA: TGTGCCTGGAGCCTAGAGGAGGCAGGAAACTATGGCTACACCTTC. The rearrangement joins TRBV30 to TRBJ1-2; no reliable D call. V was cut by 3 bases and J by 2 bases, with 16 bases left in between. Germline CDR1 is GTSNPN and CDR2 is SVGIG (reference sequence). The CDR3 runs 15 residues.

The CDR3 nucleotides read TGTGCCTGGAGTGTCGGGACAGGATGGACAGATACGCAGTATTTT. Its protein is CAWSVGTGWTDTQYF. V usage is TRBV30 and J usage is TRBJ2-3, with 8 nucleotides matching TRBD1. The CDR3 contains 15 residues. With 0 bases clipped from V and 3 bases from J, the junction kept 5 bases outside the gene matches. Germline values: CDR1 GTSNPN, CDR2 SVGIG (reference sequence).

V gene TRBV10-3 combines with J gene TRBJ2-1; the match to TRBD1 covers 8 bases. The junction had 3 bases not matched to a gene; V was cut back by 5 bases and J by 0 bases. CDR1 is ENHRY and CDR2 is SYGVKD in the germline V gene. The CDR3 has 15 amino acids. This CDR3 is CAISPDRDSYNEQFF. In DNA form, the CDR3 reads TGTGCCATCAGTCCGGACAGGGACTCCTACAATGAGCAGTTCTTC.

The chain combines TRBV28 with TRBJ1-2; TRBD1 matches at 9 bases. CDR1 MDHEN and CDR2 SYDVKM come from the germline V gene. The CDR3 is 14 residues long. The V gene end was trimmed by 5 bases and the J gene end by 9 bases; junction bases not matched to a gene: 10. CDR3 in amino acids: CASSVPDRGFSYTF. The CDR3 DNA follows: TGTGCCAGCAGTGTGCCCGACAGGGGGTTTAGCTACACCTTC.